These 9 T cell receptor beta chains came from one sample sequenced in a study of T cells and Merkel cell carcinoma outcomes. The data were produced by immunoSEQ multiplex PCR, yet TCRdb's version contains in-frame clones alone and is incomplete. The sample carries over 1,500 clones, 70% to 80% recorded once. The specimen sequenced was tumor tissue from Merkel cell carcinoma. Source of these receptors: a human donor with Merkel cell carcinoma.

The chain employs TRBV7-9 and TRBJ1-2; 7 bases are shared with TRBD1. The CDR3 length is 13 residues. The germline V gene has CDR1 SEHNR and CDR2 FQNEAQ (reference sequence). Germline trimming cut 4 bases from V and 5 bases from J; bases unmatched to any gene: 4. In DNA form, the CDR3 reads TGTGCCAGCAGCTCCGACAGGGCGTATGGCTACACCTTC. Translation: CASSSDRAYGYTF.

This chain links TRBV11-2 with TRBJ2-7, with D tentatively TRBD2 (5 bases). Trimming took off 5 bases at V and 9 bases at J, with 11 bases between the two ends. The CDR3 is made up of 11 amino acids. The V gene's germline CDR1 is SGHAT and CDR2 FQNNGV. In nucleotides, the CDR3 is TGTGCCAGCAGCGGAGGAAACTGGCAGTACTTC. Protein sequence: CASSGGNWQYF.

The chain has TRBV30 and TRBJ2-5; D is unresolved. The germline V and J ends were trimmed by 3 bases and 1 base, with 15 bases remaining between them. The CDR3 length is 15 residues. The germline CDR1 and CDR2 sequences are GTSNPN and SVGIG (reference sequence). CDR3 nucleotides: TGTGCCTGGAGCTCGGGCATCGGCGGCCAAGAGACCCAGTACTTC. It encodes CAWSSGIGGQETQYF.

Here the CDR3 reads CASSVADRGFSPLHF. The CDR3 DNA sequence: TGTGCCAGCAGCGTAGCTGACAGGGGGTTTTCACCCCTCCACTTT. V and J are TRBV9 and TRBJ1-6; 9 bases align to TRBD1. CDR1 and CDR2 from the germline V gene are SGDLS and YYNGEE. The CDR3 has 15 residues. J lost 9 bases, V lost 0 bases, and 4 bases had no gene match.

V and J are TRBV19 and TRBJ1-5; possibly TRBD1 for D (5 bases). The germline gives CDR1 LNHDA, CDR2 SQIVND (reference sequence). The CDR3 is made up of 17 amino acids. V was clipped by 6 bases and J by 1 base, with 19 bases between them. This CDR3 is CASSSRDRRVSNQPQHF. The CDR3, as DNA: TGTGCCAGTAGCAGCCGGGACCGACGAGTCAGCAATCAGCCCCAGCATTTT.

The chain couples TRBV2 to TRBJ1-2; a possible D gene is TRBD1 (5 bases). Germline V CDR1 and CDR2: SNHLY, FYNNEI. V was trimmed by 1 base and J by 11 bases, leaving 17 bases between them. This CDR3 comprises 14 residues. CDR3 in amino acids: CASSEGGRMGRYTF. In DNA form, the CDR3 reads TGTGCCAGCAGTGAAGGCGGCAGAATGGGGCGATACACCTTC.

CDR3 residues: CASSLIGGRAYGYTF. DNA for the CDR3: TGTGCCAGCAGCTTGATCGGGGGGCGAGCCTATGGCTACACCTTC. The chain couples TRBV5-4 to TRBJ1-2, with a possible D match to TRBD1 (6 bases). The length of the CDR3 is 15 residues. In germline, CDR1 is SGHNT, CDR2 YYREEE (reference sequence). The V end lost 1 base, the J end lost 4 bases, and 14 bases lay between the germline ends.

The chain has TRBV5-5 and TRBJ1-2, with D uncertain. The CDR3 extends over 12 amino acids. V dropped 4 bases and J dropped 1 base, with 5 bases sitting between them. Germline CDR1 reads SGHKS; CDR2 reads YYEKEE (reference sequence). CDR3 sequence reads: CASSLDNYGYTF. In nucleotides, the CDR3 is TGTGCCAGCAGCCTTGATAACTATGGCTACACCTTC.

The chain links TRBV7-9 to TRBJ1-1; weak D call: TRBD1 (5 bases). This CDR3 contains 11 residues. V was shortened by 5 bases and J by 8 bases, with 9 bases between the two germline ends. Germline CDR1 is SEHNR and CDR2 is FQNEAQ (reference sequence). CDR3 sequence: CASSPGGEAFF. The CDR3 nucleotides are TGTGCCAGCAGCCCGGGGGGGGAAGCTTTCTTT. Together with reference TRBV7-9 and TRBJ1-1, the CDR3 gives the full variable domain: DTGVSQNPRHKITKRGQNVTFRCDPISEHNRLYWYRQTLGQGPEFLTYFQNEAQLEKSRLLSDRFSAERPKGSFSTLEIQRTEQGDSAMYLCASSPGGEAFFGQGTRLTVV.